This T cell receptor beta chain was recorded in a study of T cells in Graves' hyperthyroidism and ophthalmopathy. Study-level points and caveats: In the blood, most expanded thyroid clonotypes above 0.001 appeared as well.

Disease duration under 2 months; hyperthyroidism patients were aged 18 to 65. The PBMCs studied were ones that came from about 10 ml fresh peripheral blood. CDR1 SGDLS and CDR2 YYNGEE come from the germline V gene. The CDR3 runs to 15 residues. The germline V and J ends were trimmed by 4 bases and 0 bases, with 11 bases remaining between them. Template material for amplifying TCR beta CDR3 regions consisted of RNA transcripts. RT-PCR in the first round (using the HTBI primer set) targeted the TCR CDR3. MiXCR was run by TCRdb on the multiplex PCR reads, yielding one entry per CDR3 protein. The sample contains about 420,000 distinct CDR3 sequences, about a sixth of which appear only once. Remarks on this clonotype: Antigen: not known.

The V call is TRBV9, the J call TRBJ2-1; weak D call: TRBD1 (5 bases). Sequencing was performed on blood. The receptor was derived from a young woman with Graves' hyperthyroidism. The CDR3 coding sequence is TGTGCCAGCAGCACCCGACAGAGCTCCTACAATGAGCAGTTCTTC. Protein product: CASSTRQSSYNEQFF.